Listed below are T cell receptor beta chains from one sample, sequenced in a study of beta chain features in type 1 diabetes. Generated by immunoSEQ multiplex PCR, the TCRdb table keeps only in-frame clones and is missing some. The sample records 100,000 to 150,000 clones, around 9% being singletons. Sequences were obtained from central memory CD4+ T cells from blood. These receptors all stem from a man aged 30-40 years with type 1 diabetes. Each CDR3 is given with its conserved first and last residue. D genes are given only for firm matches. Clone size is shown for a subset of rows, as once, few, many or a class of expanded clone.

CDR3 protein: CASSDDSHEQYF
CDR3 DNA: TGTGCCAGCAGTGACGACAGCCACGAGCAGTACTTC
clone size: NA
V gene: TRBV6-4
J gene: TRBJ2-7
D gene: NA

CDR3 protein: CASSLASGGRETQYF
CDR3 DNA: TGTGCTAGCAGCTTAGCGAGCGGGGGTCGGGAGACCCAGTACTTC
clone size: NA
V gene: TRBV7-7
J gene: TRBJ2-5
D gene: TRBD2

CDR3 protein: CASSRTLNEAVADTQYF
CDR3 DNA: TGTGCCAGCTCACGTACCTTAAACGAAGCGGTCGCAGATACGCAGTATTTT
clone size: few
V gene: TRBV18
J gene: TRBJ2-3
D gene: NA

CDR3 protein: CASSERRGGETQYF
CDR3 DNA: TGTGCCAGCAGTGAAAGAAGGGGAGGAGAGACCCAGTACTTC
clone size: NA
V gene: TRBV2
J gene: TRBJ2-5
D gene: NA

CDR3 protein: CASSLRPTGSNSPLHF
CDR3 DNA: TGTGCCAGCAGCTTAAGACCCACAGGGTCGAATTCACCCCTCCACTTT
clone size: NA
V gene: TRBV7-2
J gene: TRBJ1-6
D gene: NA

CDR3 protein: CASRSQETQYF
CDR3 DNA: TGTGCCAGCAGGAGCCAAGAGACCCAGTACTTC
clone size: NA
V gene: TRBV2
J gene: TRBJ2-5
D gene: NA

CDR3 protein: CASSLTPTSTDTQYF
CDR3 DNA: TGTGCCAGCAGCTTAACACCCACATCGACAGATACGCAGTATTTT
clone size: few
V gene: TRBV7-3
J gene: TRBJ2-3
D gene: NA

CDR3 protein: CASSLGTSGLRDTQYF
CDR3 DNA: TGCGCCAGCAGCCTAGGGACTAGCGGCTTGAGAGATACGCAGTATTTT
clone size: NA
V gene: TRBV4-3
J gene: TRBJ2-3
D gene: TRBD2

CDR3 protein: CASSRVGNTGELFF
CDR3 DNA: TGTGCCAGCAGCCGGGTTGGAAACACCGGGGAGCTGTTTTTT
clone size: NA
V gene: TRBV7-3
J gene: TRBJ2-2
D gene: NA

CDR3 protein: CASSPWTGLYEQYF
CDR3 DNA: TGTGCCAGCAGCCCGTGGACAGGGCTCTACGAGCAGTACTTC
clone size: NA
V gene: TRBV7-2
J gene: TRBJ2-7
D gene: TRBD1

CDR3 protein: CASSLEQGVTQYF
CDR3 DNA: TGTGCCAGCAGTTTGGAACAGGGGGTGACGCAGTATTTT
clone size: NA
V gene: TRBV27
J gene: TRBJ2-3
D gene: TRBD1

CDR3 protein: CASSRSYEQYF
CDR3 DNA: TGTGCCAGCAGCCGGTCTTACGAGCAGTACTTC
clone size: few
V gene: TRBV7-2
J gene: TRBJ2-7
D gene: NA

CDR3 protein: CASSFTFTDTQYF
CDR3 DNA: TGTGCCAGCAGTTTCACATTTACAGATACGCAGTATTTT
clone size: NA
V gene: TRBV27
J gene: TRBJ2-3
D gene: NA

CDR3 protein: CASSLEGGELYNEQFF
CDR3 DNA: TGCGCCAGCAGCTTGGAAGGGGGGGAGCTCTACAATGAGCAGTTCTTC
clone size: NA
V gene: TRBV5-1
J gene: TRBJ2-1
D gene: NA

CDR3 protein: CACPRSDPTGELFF
CDR3 DNA: TGTGCCTGCCCCCGATCAGATCCCACCGGGGAGCTGTTTTTT
clone size: few
V gene: TRBV19
J gene: TRBJ2-2
D gene: NA